The sequence of this TCR beta chain was determined in a study of immune evolution from preneoplasia to lung adenocarcinoma. Assay used: immunoSEQ multiplex PCR; TCRdb lists only in-frame clones, some missing. The top ten hold around 4.7% of the sample, which has around 40,000 clones, 70% to 85% seen once. The CDR3 is 17 residues long. Germline V lookup: CDR1 SGHTA, CDR2 FQGNSA. V lost 5 bases to trimming and J lost 0 bases; unmatched junction nucleotides: 8. As to this clone: The antigen remains unidentified.

General study results and limits: Clonality was highest in normal lung, lower in later-stage lesions apparently. Top clone frequencies peaked in normal lung, apparently declining through invasive adenocarcinoma.

The TCR comes from a person in their sixties or seventies with lung adenocarcinoma. J is TRBJ1-3 and V is TRBV7-2, with 9 bases aligning to TRBD1. Specimen: FFPE invasive lung adenocarcinoma tissue. The chain's CDR3 is CASSDLTTGGSGNTIYF. DNA for the CDR3: TGTGCCAGCAGCGATCTTACGACAGGGGGCTCTGGAAACACCATATATTTT. Full variable domain (remainder filled in from reference TRBV7-2 and TRBJ1-3): GAGVSQSPSNKVTEKGKDVELRCDPISGHTALYWYRQSLGQGLEFLIYFQGNSAPDKSGLPSDRFSAERTGGSVSTLTIQRTQQEDSAVYLCASSDLTTGGSGNTIYFGEGSWLTVV.